This TCR beta chain was profiled in a study of shared T cell receptors in the human thymus (dated by TCRdb to the early 2020s). Notes on the research overall: The study examined how the human thymus generates shared, self-reactive T-cell receptor alpha chains.

Its CDR3 holds 13 amino acids, cysteine through phenylalanine. CDR3 DNA only is kept here, 39 bases in frame from base 1. CDR1 and CDR2, per the germline V gene, are MDHEN and SYDVKM. The V and J ends are trimmed by 3 bases and 8 bases, leaving 11 bases between them. Points on this clone: Its antigen remains unidentified. Base qualities are missing; no much larger clone stands one base away.

Receptors were amplified or captured by the immunoSEQ multiplex PCR assay. TCRdb limited this immuneACCESS table to in-frame rearrangements with V and J called. A share of clones is missing; checked studies link under half to unresolved V genes, and the rest is unexplained. Within this sample are around 68,000 clones, with around 96% of them counted one time only. Together, the top ten hold roughly 0.033% of the sample. The source of this sequence is a human donor. The chain joins TRBV28 to TRBJ1-3, with a weak D call of TRBD1 (5 bases match). Material for sequencing was thymocytes. The CDR3 region: CASSFIGGYTIYF. The sequenced DNA is TGTGCCAGCAGTTTTATCGGGGGATACACCATATATTTT.